What follows are 27 T cell receptor beta chains derived from one specimen sequenced in a study of cytomegalovirus exposure and HLA in healthy donors. Only in-frame clones appear in the TCRdb table, and some are missing; sequencing was by immunoSEQ multiplex PCR. The sample lists 80,000 to 100,000 clones; approximately 90% were seen once. Source material: PBMCs. The source of these receptors is a man aged 25 to 45 in good health and CMV-seronegative.

The chain has TRBV5-1 and TRBJ1-5; D gene unclear. Germline-derived CDR1 and CDR2 are SGHRS and YFSETQ. The CDR3 spans 13 residues. Trimming left V 4 bases short and J 5 bases short, with 10 bases between. The CDR3 DNA reads as TGCGCCAGCAGCCTTGGAGCCGATCAGCCCCAGCATTTT. It specifies CASSLGADQPQHF.

The V call is TRBV11-2, the J call TRBJ1-1; a possible D gene is TRBD1 (6 bases). CDR1 and CDR2 (germline): SGHAT, FQNNGV. V was cut by 4 bases and J by 1 base, with 7 bases left in between. This CDR3 has 13 residues. The CDR3 region is CASSWGQNTEAFF. The CDR3 bases are TGTGCCAGCAGCTGGGGACAGAACACTGAAGCTTTCTTT.

The chain links TRBV4-1 to TRBJ2-7; 8 positions match TRBD2. This CDR3 comprises 16 residues. The V gene end was trimmed by 5 bases and the J gene end by 4 bases; junction bases not matched to a gene: 13. Germline lookup yields CDR1 MGHRA and CDR2 YSYEKL. In nucleotides, the CDR3 is TGCGCCAGCAGCGAAATGCGTCGGGGGGGGAAGTACGAGCAGTACTTC. This gives the protein CASSEMRRGGKYEQYF.

The V gene is TRBV6-5, the J gene TRBJ2-1, with D tentatively TRBD2 (5 bases). The CDR3 totals 14 residues. With 0 bases removed from V and 8 bases from J, the gap between germline ends came to 11 bases. Germline values: CDR1 MNHEY, CDR2 SVGAGI. The CDR3 region has the DNA TGTGCCAGCAGTTACTCGAGGAGGTGGGATGAGCAGTTCTTC. This translates into CASSYSRRWDEQFF.

The V and J genes are TRBV5-4 and TRBJ2-7, with TRBD2 matching over 7 bases. Trimming cost V 4 bases and J 0 bases; bases outside gene matches: 7. Germline V gives CDR1 SGHNT, CDR2 YYREEE (reference sequence). The CDR3 has 15 residues. CDR3 nucleotide sequence: TGTGCCAGCAGCGCCCCTAGCGGAAGCTCCTACGAGCAGTACTTC. It translates to CASSAPSGSSYEQYF.

The V call is TRBV5-4, the J call TRBJ2-2; D perhaps matches TRBD2 (5 bases). Germline lookup yields CDR1 SGHNT and CDR2 YYREEE (reference sequence). The V and J ends lost 4 bases and 5 bases respectively, with 15 bases between them. The CDR3 extends over 15 amino acids. CDR3 protein: CASSQSLAVTGELFF. The CDR3 DNA follows: TGTGCCAGCAGCCAGAGCCTAGCAGTTACCGGGGAGCTGTTTTTT.

This chain uses TRBV27 with TRBJ2-5; D possibly corresponds to TRBD2 (5 bases). Germline-derived CDR1 and CDR2 are MNHEY and SMNVEV (reference sequence). This CDR3 is built from 15 residues. V was shortened by 4 bases and J by 6 bases, with 18 bases between the two germline ends. This chain's CDR3 is CASSSTTERRQTQYF. The CDR3 nucleotides read TGTGCCAGCAGTTCAACCACCGAAAGGAGGCAGACCCAGTACTTC.

This chain connects TRBV11-2 to TRBJ2-1; 8 nucleotides agree with TRBD2. The J segment lost 0 bases and the V segment lost 1 base, leaving 5 bases of the junction unmatched. The CDR3 contains 17 residues. CDR1 is SGHAT, CDR2 FQNNGV, per germline. The CDR3 sequence: CASSLGTSQISYNEQFF. The CDR3 DNA reads TGTGCCAGCAGCTTAGGGACTAGCCAGATCTCCTACAATGAGCAGTTCTTC.

The CDR3 spells CASSPGGETQYF. The CDR3 nucleotides read TGTGCCAGTAGTCCAGGGGGGGAGACCCAGTACTTC. The V and J genes are TRBV19 and TRBJ2-5, with D perhaps TRBD1 (7 bases). V lost 5 bases, J lost 5 bases, and 9 bases lay in between. Per germline, CDR1 LNHDA and CDR2 SQIVND (reference sequence). This CDR3 region has 12 residues.

This chain joins TRBV10-2 and TRBJ1-5, with D perhaps matching TRBD1 (5 bases). The V end lost 10 bases, the J end lost 5 bases, and 18 bases lay between the germline ends. Germline V CDR1 and CDR2: WSHSY, SAAADI. The CDR3 is 14 residues long. The CDR3 reads CATKLGLADQPQHF. CDR3 in DNA: TGCGCCACCAAACTGGGACTCGCTGATCAGCCCCAGCATTTT.

V usage is TRBV30 and J usage is TRBJ2-7; 8 bases match TRBD1. There are 16 residues in the CDR3. The V and J ends lost 0 bases and 6 bases, in that order; junction bases with no gene match: 13. The germline CDR1 and CDR2 sequences are GTSNPN and SVGIG (reference sequence). The CDR3 loop is CAWSVRGRSWDREQYF. In nucleotides, the CDR3 is TGTGCCTGGAGTGTCAGGGGGCGATCTTGGGATCGCGAGCAGTACTTC.

The chain couples TRBV19 to TRBJ1-1, with D perhaps matching TRBD1 (6 bases). Germline V gives CDR1 LNHDA, CDR2 SQIVND (reference sequence). The V gene lost 6 bases and the J gene lost 5 bases, with 16 bases spanning the gap. This CDR3 has 14 residues. The CDR3 reads CASRIQGRGTEAFF. As DNA, the CDR3 is TGTGCCAGTAGGATTCAGGGGAGGGGTACTGAAGCTTTCTTT. Using reference TRBV19 and TRBJ1-1 for the parts outside the CDR3, the full variable domain is DGGITQSPKYLFRKEGQNVTLSCEQNLNHDAMYWYRQDPGQGLRLIYYSQIVNDFQKGDIAEGYSVSREKKESFPLTVTSAQKNPTAFYLCASRIQGRGTEAFFGQGTRLTVV.

The rearrangement uses TRBV19 and TRBJ1-5; D perhaps matches TRBD1 (6 bases). CDR1 is LNHDA, CDR2 SQIVND, per germline (reference sequence). This CDR3 is built from 15 residues. Deletions cut 5 bases from V and 7 bases from J, with 18 bases between. The chain's CDR3 is CASSPGMGANQPQHF. CDR3 DNA: TGTGCCAGTAGTCCGGGCATGGGGGCCAACCAGCCCCAGCATTTT.

The V and J genes are TRBV7-9 and TRBJ2-1; 7 nucleotides align to TRBD1. The V gene's germline CDR1 is SEHNR and CDR2 FQNEAQ (reference sequence). This CDR3 contains 14 residues. Trimming took 0 bases from V and 8 from J; bases not matched to a gene: 4. The CDR3 sequence is CASSLAGGVDEQFF. The CDR3 nucleotides are TGTGCCAGCAGCTTAGCAGGGGGCGTCGATGAGCAGTTCTTC. The full variable domain, in which reference TRBV7-9 and TRBJ2-1 provide the parts outside the CDR3, is DTGVSQNPRHKITKRGQNVTFRCDPISEHNRLYWYRQTLGQGPEFLTYFQNEAQLEKSRLLSDRFSAERPKGSFSTLEIQRTEQGDSAMYLCASSLAGGVDEQFFGPGTRLTVL.

This chain connects TRBV6-1 to TRBJ2-3; D may be TRBD2 (5 bases). From germline, CDR1 is MNHNS and CDR2 SASEGT. The CDR3 loop spans 15 amino acids. Trimming pared 4 bases from V and 6 bases from J, leaving 17 bases between. Here the CDR3 reads CASSVSGTDWDTQYF. The CDR3 DNA reads TGTGCCAGCAGTGTCAGCGGTACGGATTGGGATACGCAGTATTTT.

The CDR3 loop is CASSPRGALEGYTF. CDR3 coding DNA: TGTGCCAGCAGCCCCCGGGGGGCGCTGGAAGGCTACACCTTC. The rearrangement uses TRBV11-2 and TRBJ1-2, with D tentatively TRBD1 (6 bases). Germline values: CDR1 SGHAT, CDR2 FQNNGV. This CDR3 region has 14 residues. V was shortened by 5 bases and J by 8 bases, with 18 bases between the two germline ends.

This chain joins TRBV5-1 and TRBJ2-5; possibly TRBD2 for D (6 bases). The CDR3 is 14 amino acids. CDR1 and CDR2 (germline): SGHRS, YFSETQ. Trimming took 0 bases from V and 5 from J, leaving 11 bases between them. The CDR3 coding sequence is TGCGCCAGCAGCTTGGTTGTCCGGGGGGAGACCCAGTACTTC. Translating gives CASSLVVRGETQYF. Looking up the rest from reference TRBV5-1 and TRBJ2-5 gives the full variable domain: KAGVTQTPRYLIKTRGQQVTLSCSPISGHRSVSWYQQTPGQGLQFLFEYFSETQRNKGNFPGRFSGRQFSNSRSEMNVSTLELGDSALYLCASSLVVRGETQYFGPGTRLLVL.

The chain recombines TRBV4-1 with TRBJ1-2, with a possible D match to TRBD1 (6 bases). V was shortened by 6 bases and J by 4 bases, with 21 bases between the two germline ends. CDR1 MGHRA and CDR2 YSYEKL come from the germline V gene. The CDR3 length is 16 residues. CDR3 amino acids: CASRPLGQTRGYGYTF. CDR3 bases: TGCGCCAGCAGGCCACTCGGACAGACGAGGGGCTATGGCTACACCTTC.

V is TRBV21-1 and J is TRBJ1-2; TRBD1 is the table's D call, not checked against the DNA. TRBV21-1 represents a pseudogene. The CDR3 length is 12 residues. Written as DNA, the CDR3 is TGTGCCAGCGCGTACAGGGGCTATGGCTACACCTTC. The encoded protein is CASAYRGYGYTF.

V gene TRBV10-3 combines with J gene TRBJ1-2; the D gene is possibly TRBD1 (6 bases). This CDR3 has 13 residues. Germline assignment: CDR1 ENHRY and CDR2 SYGVKD. Trimming shortened V by 11 bases and J by 6 bases, and 19 bases separated the two germline ends. The CDR3 DNA sequence: TGTGCCTCCCGGGGGGAACAGGGAAATGGCTACACCTTC. This translates into CASRGEQGNGYTF.

This rearrangement joins TRBV29-1 to TRBJ1-1, with a tentative D call TRBD1 (5 bases). Germline V CDR1 and CDR2: SQVTM, ANQGSEA. The CDR3 is made up of 14 amino acids. Trimming pared 0 bases from V and 5 bases from J, leaving 13 bases between. In DNA form, the CDR3 reads TGCAGCGTTGAAGAGAGGGTGGGGGGGACTGAAGCTTTCTTT. Translating gives CSVEERVGGTEAFF.

The chain recombines TRBV5-6 with TRBJ2-3, with TRBD2 as a possible D gene (5 bases). The germline CDR1 and CDR2 sequences are SGHDT and YYEEEE. V lost 0 bases to trimming and J lost 6 bases, with 11 bases between them. This CDR3 has 14 amino acids. The CDR3 spells CASSLAPGEDTQYF. CDR3 in DNA: TGTGCCAGCAGCTTGGCACCCGGGGAGGATACGCAGTATTTT.

V is TRBV18 and J is TRBJ2-7, with D possibly being TRBD2 (6 bases). V gave up 6 bases and J gave up 6 bases, with 18 bases separating them. The CDR3 totals 14 residues. Germline loops: CDR1 KGHSH, CDR2 LQKENI. CDR3 nucleotides: TGTGCCAGCTCTCCGGGACTCGAAGCATCCGAGCAGTACTTC. As protein: CASSPGLEASEQYF.

This rearrangement joins TRBV25-1 to TRBJ2-3; the match to TRBD1 covers 10 bases. The CDR3 loop spans 17 amino acids. CDR1 MGHDK and CDR2 SYGVNS come from the germline V gene. The V segment lost 0 bases and the J segment 1 base; nucleotides outside the gene matches: 4. CDR3 coding DNA: TGTGCCAGCAGTGAATATTTCGGGACAGGGGGCACAGATACGCAGTATTTT. The encoded protein is CASSEYFGTGGTDTQYF.

The genes are TRBV7-9 and TRBJ2-1; D not resolved. V was pared by 3 bases and J by 10 bases, with 4 bases between. This CDR3 comprises 10 residues. Looked up from germline, CDR1 is SEHNR and CDR2 is FQNEAQ (reference sequence). CDR3 DNA: TGTGCCAGCAGCTTTGGCGAGCAGTTCTTC. Its translation: CASSFGEQFF. Filled out from reference TRBV7-9 and TRBJ2-1, the complete variable domain reads DTGVSQNPRHKITKRGQNVTFRCDPISEHNRLYWYRQTLGQGPEFLTYFQNEAQLEKSRLLSDRFSAERPKGSFSTLEIQRTEQGDSAMYLCASSFGEQFFGPGTRLTVL.

The chain is built from TRBV7-6 and TRBJ2-3; TRBD2 matches at 9 bases. CDR3 size: 17 residues. Germline CDR1 and CDR2: SGHVS and FNYEAQ. V shed 2 bases and J 4 bases; nucleotides not matched to a gene: 10. Written as DNA, the CDR3 is TGTGCCAGCAGCTTACTGGCTAGCGGGATAGTTCCAGATACGCAGTATTTT. It specifies CASSLLASGIVPDTQYF.

This clone was detected once. The rearrangement links TRBV18 to TRBJ2-5; 9 nucleotides line up with TRBD2. Germline loops: CDR1 KGHSH, CDR2 LQKENI. The CDR3 runs 15 residues. J lost 4 bases, V lost 3 bases, and 6 bases had no gene match. The CDR3 DNA sequence: TGTGCCAGCTCACCGAGCGGGAGGAATAGAGAGACCCAGTACTTC. It specifies CASSPSGRNRETQYF.